This T cell receptor beta chain was obtained from a study of blood T cell repertoires in COVID-19. Data came from immunoSEQ multiplex PCR; TCRdb stores just in-frame clones and leaves some out. The top ten hold about 6.8% of the sample, which has around 110,000 clones, about 91% seen once. Trimming at V came to 1 base and at J to 5 bases, leaving 5 bases not matched to a gene. This CDR3 region has 15 residues. The V gene's germline CDR1 is SNHLY and CDR2 FYNNEI. The chain carries TRBV2 and TRBJ2-3, with 8 bases matching TRBD1. Sequenced: peripheral blood. The TCR comes from a man in his fifties with active or convalescent COVID-19. The CDR3 loop reads CASSEDRGYGDTQYF. In DNA form, the CDR3 reads TGTGCCAGCAGTGAAGACAGGGGGTATGGAGATACGCAGTATTTT. Full variable domain (outside the CDR3, taken from reference TRBV2 and TRBJ2-3): EPEVTQTPSHQVTQMGQEVILRCVPISNHLYFYWYRQILGQKVEFLVSFYNNEISEKSEIFDDQFSVERPDGSNFTLKIRSTKLEDSAMYFCASSEDRGYGDTQYFGPGTRLTVL.